Listed below are T cell receptor beta chains from one sample, sequenced in a study of blood T cell repertoires in COVID-19. TCRdb keeps only in-frame clones here, not all; method: immunoSEQ multiplex PCR. The sample gives over 100,000 clones, around 86% of which show up once; roughly 10% is in the top ten. The sample taken for sequencing was peripheral blood. All receptors come from a woman between 65 and 79 years old with COVID-19, enrolled during active disease. CDR3s include the opening cysteine and the closing phenylalanine or tryptophan. Fields, in order: J gene, V gene, clone size, CDR3 length, D gene, CDR3 DNA, CDR3 protein. A D gene is named only where the DNA matches it firmly. Size tells how often a clone was seen (once, few, many) or the class of an expanded clone, and some rows leave it out.

TRBJ2-1 TRBV3-1/TRBV3-2 few 15 TRBD2 TGTGCCAGCAGCACTGGGACTAGCGGATACAATGAGCAGTTCTTC CASSTGTSGYNEQFF
TRBJ2-2 TRBV25-1 NA 15 TRBD1 TGTGCCAGCAGAGCGGACAGGGCGAACACCGGGGAGCTGTTTTTT CASRADRANTGELFF
TRBJ1-4 TRBV7-3 NA 13 NA TGTGCCAGCAGCTTTGTGCCAGGGGAGTATTTGATTTGG CASSFVPGEYLIW
TRBJ2-7 TRBV7-9 few 14 NA TGTGCCAGCAGCTTTCTACAGGGACATTACGAGCAGTACTTC CASSFLQGHYEQYF
TRBJ1-2 TRBV15 NA 15 TRBD1 TGTGCCACCGCCCGGGACAGGATTATATTTGGGGGCCACACCTTC CATARDRIIFGGHTF
TRBJ1-6 TRBV4-1 few 16 TRBD1 TGCGCCAGCAGCCAAACAGGGGGCTCCTATAATTCACCCCTCCACTTT CASSQTGGSYNSPLHF
TRBJ1-4 TRBV6-5 NA 14 TRBD1 TGTGCCAGCCGATCCGGGACAGGGTATGAAAAACTGTTTTTT CASRSGTGYEKLFF
TRBJ1-6 TRBV6-6 once 16 TRBD1 TGTGCCAGCAGTCGATCGGGACAGACTAATAATTCACCCCTCCACTTT CASSRSGQTNNSPLHF
TRBJ2-1 TRBV5-1 NA 15 TRBD1 TGCGCCAGCAGCTTGACAGGGGGCTCCTACAATGAGCAGTTCTTC CASSLTGGSYNEQFF
TRBJ1-5 TRBV5-8 NA 13 TRBD1 TGTGCCAGCAGCTTGGACAGGGGACAGCCCCAGCATTTT CASSLDRGQPQHF
TRBJ1-2 TRBV20-1 NA 15 TRBD1 TGCAGTGCTAGTAAACAGGGGGCGAGTGTTTATGGCTACACCTTC CSASKQGASVYGYTF
TRBJ2-1 TRBV2 NA 14 TRBD1 TGTGCCAGCAGCGCACAGGGGTCCTACAATGAGCAGTTCTTC CASSAQGSYNEQFF
TRBJ1-4 TRBV5-1 NA 16 NA TGCGCCAGCAGCTCTGATCCTCGGGGAACTAATGAAAAACTGTTTTTT CASSSDPRGTNEKLFF
TRBJ1-2 TRBV7-9 NA 15 NA TGTGCCAGCAGCTTCGGCGGAGCCCCCAACTATGGCTACACCTTC CASSFGGAPNYGYTF
TRBJ1-1 TRBV5-1 NA 15 TRBD1 TGCGCCAGTCATAGTCGCGGGGACAGGAACACTGAAGCTTTCTTT CASHSRGDRNTEAFF
TRBJ2-4 TRBV18 NA 17 TRBD2 TGTGCCAGCTCACCACGGGCGGGACTAGCGGCAAAAAACATTCAGTACTTC CASSPRAGLAAKNIQYF
TRBJ2-1 TRBV27 NA 15 TRBD2 TGTGCCAGCAGCCTGAAGCGGGGACCCTACAATGAGCAGTTCTTC CASSLKRGPYNEQFF
TRBJ1-2 TRBV24-1 NA 14 NA TGTGCCACCAGTGATTTCGGCCAGGACTATGGCTACACCTTC CATSDFGQDYGYTF
TRBJ2-6 TRBV7-2 NA 16 NA TGTGCCAGCAGCCCGGGTCTGAGCTCTGGGGCCAACGTCCTGACTTTC CASSPGLSSGANVLTF
TRBJ2-1 TRBV2 NA 15 TRBD2 TGTGCCAGCAGTGAATGGGGGGGACTAAACAATGAGCAGTTCTTC CASSEWGGLNNEQFF
TRBJ1-1 TRBV5-6 NA 16 NA TGTGCCAGCAGCTTGTCCAGGGATGGTGAGTACACTGAAGCTTTCTTT CASSLSRDGEYTEAFF
TRBJ2-7 TRBV5-3 once 15 TRBD2 TGTGCCAGAAGCTTGGAACTAGCGGGGAGCTACGAGCAGTACTTC CARSLELAGSYEQYF
TRBJ1-1 TRBV25-1 NA 15 NA TGTGCCAGCAGTGATAGAGTCAGGGGGAACACTGAAGCTTTCTTT CASSDRVRGNTEAFF
TRBJ2-3 TRBV9 NA 14 NA TGTGCCAGCAGCGTGGCTAGCCGCACAGATACGCAGTATTTT CASSVASRTDTQYF
TRBJ1-6 TRBV28 NA 17 NA TGTGCCAGCAGTACCCGGGGGATGAGCTCCTATAATTCACCCCTCCACTTT CASSTRGMSSYNSPLHF
TRBJ2-1 TRBV28 NA 13 TRBD2 TGTGCCAGCAGTGCCGGGACTAGTGGTGAGCAGTTCTTC CASSAGTSGEQFF
TRBJ1-2 TRBV19 NA 14 NA TGTGCCAGTAGTATGCGGAGTAACAACTATGGCTACACCTTC CASSMRSNNYGYTF
TRBJ1-4 TRBV7-2 few 14 NA TGTGCCAGCAGTCCACACGCAACTAATGAAAAACTGTTTTTT CASSPHATNEKLFF
TRBJ2-2 TRBV9 NA 19 TRBD2 TGTGCCAGCAGCGTGGACACTAGCGGGGGGGCCTCGAACACCGGGGAGCTGTTTTTT CASSVDTSGGASNTGELFF
TRBJ1-1 TRBV3-1/TRBV3-2 NA 16 NA TGTGCCAGCAGCCGTGGAGTACCGGATTCGAACACTGAAGCTTTCTTT CASSRGVPDSNTEAFF
TRBJ1-2 TRBV5-8 NA 15 NA TGTGCCAGCAGCCTCACAGGGATAGTAGACTATGGCTACACCTTC CASSLTGIVDYGYTF
TRBJ1-5 TRBV28 NA 16 NA TGTGCCAGCAGTTTACCTCAGGGACAAAACAATCAGCCCCAGCATTTT CASSLPQGQNNQPQHF
TRBJ1-4 TRBV6-6 NA 14 NA TGTGCCAGCAAATTGGACGGGGATAATGAAAAACTGTTTTTT CASKLDGDNEKLFF
TRBJ1-4 TRBV3-1/TRBV3-2 NA 15 NA TGTGCCAGCAGCTACCGACAGGCCTCGCGGGAAAAACTGTTTTTT CASSYRQASREKLFF
TRBJ2-1 TRBV5-1 many 16 TRBD2 TGCGCCAGCACCCCCCGGCCAAGAAGCGGGGTGGATGAGCAGTTCTTC CASTPRPRSGVDEQFF
TRBJ1-1 TRBV18 NA 13 NA TGTGCCAGCTCACTATCGGGGAACACTGAAGCTTTCTTT CASSLSGNTEAFF
TRBJ1-5 TRBV2 NA 14 NA TGTGCCAGCAGTGAGAGACAGGGCAATCAGCCCCAGCATTTT CASSERQGNQPQHF
TRBJ1-6 TRBV19 NA 16 TRBD1 TGTGCCAGTAGTATATACCGACAGGGTAGGAATTCACCCCTCCACTTT CASSIYRQGRNSPLHF
TRBJ2-1 TRBV15 NA 14 TRBD1 TGTGCCACGGGAAACAGGGGCTCCTACAATGAGCAGTTCTTC CATGNRGSYNEQFF
TRBJ1-1 TRBV6-5 NA 13 TRBD1 TGTGCCAGCAGAGGACAGGGCCGAACTGAAGCTTTCTTT CASRGQGRTEAFF
TRBJ2-2 TRBV19 NA 17 NA TGTGCCAGTAGTCCCGCTCGGGTTGGGTGGATCACCGGGGAGCTGTTTTTT CASSPARVGWITGELFF
TRBJ1-4 TRBV28 NA 14 TRBD1 TGTGCCAGCAGTCCAGGGGGCTTAGGGGAAAAACTGTTTTTT CASSPGGLGEKLFF
TRBJ1-2 TRBV2 NA 13 TRBD1 TGTGCCAGCAGTGGGACAGGGCACCTAAGCTACACCTTC CASSGTGHLSYTF
TRBJ2-7 TRBV7-8 NA 15 TRBD2 TGTGCCAGCAGCCTGACTAGCGGGGTCTCCTACGAGCAGTACTTC CASSLTSGVSYEQYF
TRBJ1-1 TRBV2 NA 12 NA TGTGCCAGCAGAGATGACACGGGCGGGGCTTTCTTT CASRDDTGGAFF
TRBJ1-5 TRBV3-1/TRBV3-2 NA 14 NA TGTGCCAGCAGCCATAGGGGTAGCAATCAGCCCCAGCATTTT CASSHRGSNQPQHF
TRBJ1-1 TRBV19 NA 12 NA TGTGCCAGTACGGGGGGCCGCACTGAAGCTTTCTTT CASTGGRTEAFF
TRBJ1-1 TRBV11-1 NA 14 NA TGTGCCAGCAGCATCCGGGACATGAACACTGAAGCTTTCTTT CASSIRDMNTEAFF
TRBJ1-2 TRBV6-5 NA 14 NA TGTGCCAGCGGTCGTCCGGACAGTCCTTATGGCTACACCTTC CASGRPDSPYGYTF
TRBJ1-5 TRBV9 NA 16 TRBD1 TGTGCCAGCACCGGCGTAGAGACAGGGTGCAATCAGCCCCAGCATTTT CASTGVETGCNQPQHF
TRBJ2-1 TRBV29-1 few 13 TRBD1 TGCAGCGTGACGGGACAGGGAAACAATGAGCAGTTCTTC CSVTGQGNNEQFF
TRBJ1-1 TRBV19 NA 13 TRBD1 TGTGCCACTCGACAGGGACGGGGCACTGAAGCTTTCTTT CATRQGRGTEAFF
TRBJ1-1 TRBV30 NA 13 NA TGTGCCTGGAGCGGACAGCCCGGCGCTGAAGCTTTCTTT CAWSGQPGAEAFF
TRBJ2-1 TRBV6-4 NA 15 TRBD1 TGTGCCAGCAGTGCCGGGACAGGGGGTGTCCATGAGCAGTTCTTC CASSAGTGGVHEQFF
TRBJ2-4 TRBV5-6 NA 18 NA TGTGCCAGCAGCTTGGATGGCGGGATCTGGGTATCCAAAAACATTCAGTACTTC CASSLDGGIWVSKNIQYF
TRBJ2-3 TRBV12-2 NA 17 NA TGTGCAAGTCGCTTTACGCGACTAGCGGGCGGAACAGATACGCAGTATTTT CASRFTRLAGGTDTQYF
TRBJ1-2 TRBV10-3 NA 15 NA TGTGCCATCAGTGACAGGGTAATTGCTAACTATGGCTACACCTTC CAISDRVIANYGYTF
TRBJ1-5 TRBV2 NA 16 NA TGTGCCAGCAGAAAGGTGGGCAGGGGAGGCAATCAGCCCCAGCATTTT CASRKVGRGGNQPQHF